Listed below are T cell receptor beta chains from one sample, sequenced in a study of CD8 T cells in Susac syndrome. Each CDR3 protein is one row after TCRdb ran MiXCR on the immunoSEQ multiplex PCR reads. The sample lists about 200,000 distinct CDR3 sequences, roughly 94% occurring once. Input material: CD4+ T cells from PBMCs. Receptor source: a human donor with multiple sclerosis. Both conserved end residues are part of each CDR3. A D gene is named only where the DNA matches it firmly. Some rows have no size entry. The others give once, few or many, or a class for an expanded clone.

j_gene: TRBJ2-2; abundance: .; v_gene: TRBV2; d_gene: TRBD1; len: 15; CDR3nt: TGTGCCAGCAGGACCGGGACAGGGTATGCCGGGGAGCTGTTTTTT; CDR3aa: CASRTGTGYAGELFF
j_gene: TRBJ2-5; abundance: .; v_gene: TRBV10-3; d_gene: TRBD1; len: 15; CDR3nt: TGTGCCAGCAGTTCCCTCGGGACAGGGACGGAGACCCAGTACTTC; CDR3aa: CASSSLGTGTETQYF
j_gene: TRBJ1-1; abundance: .; v_gene: TRBV5-1; d_gene: .; len: 11; CDR3nt: TGCGCCAGCACTGGGGTGACTGAAGCTTTCTTT; CDR3aa: CASTGVTEAFF
j_gene: TRBJ2-5; abundance: .; v_gene: TRBV29-1; d_gene: TRBD2; len: 12; CDR3nt: TGCAGCGTCGGCGGGGGGCCGGAGACCCAGTACTTC; CDR3aa: CSVGGGPETQYF
j_gene: TRBJ1-2; abundance: .; v_gene: TRBV7-9; d_gene: .; len: 14; CDR3nt: TGTGCCAGCAGCTTAAATACCGCTTCCTATGGCTACACCTTC; CDR3aa: CASSLNTASYGYTF
j_gene: TRBJ2-3; abundance: few; v_gene: TRBV18; d_gene: .; len: 12; CDR3nt: TGTGCCAGCTCACCCGTCGGCGATACGCAGTATTTT; CDR3aa: CASSPVGDTQYF
j_gene: TRBJ1-6; abundance: .; v_gene: TRBV20-1; d_gene: .; len: 15; CDR3nt: TGCAGTGCTAGAGGAGAGAGGTCCTCTAATTCACCCCTCCACTTT; CDR3aa: CSARGERSSNSPLHF
j_gene: TRBJ2-7; abundance: once; v_gene: TRBV6-5; d_gene: TRBD2; len: 14; CDR3nt: TGTGCCAGCAGCACGACGCGGGGGGGCAACGAGCAGTACTTC; CDR3aa: CASSTTRGGNEQYF
j_gene: TRBJ1-2; abundance: .; v_gene: TRBV30; d_gene: .; len: 12; CDR3nt: TGTGCCTGGAGTGGGCCCGCTCCTGGCTACACCTTC; CDR3aa: CAWSGPAPGYTF
j_gene: TRBJ2-3; abundance: .; v_gene: TRBV6-5; d_gene: TRBD2; len: 15; CDR3nt: TGTGCCAGCAGTTACTCGGCTAGCGGGGCCCATACGCAGTATTTT; CDR3aa: CASSYSASGAHTQYF
j_gene: TRBJ2-7; abundance: .; v_gene: TRBV6-6; d_gene: .; len: 13; CDR3nt: TGTGCCAGCAGTTACTCGGGGGCATACGAGCAGTACTTC; CDR3aa: CASSYSGAYEQYF
j_gene: TRBJ1-1; abundance: .; v_gene: TRBV20-1; d_gene: .; len: 12; CDR3nt: TGCAGTGCTCTCGCGGCTATCACTGAAGCTTTCTTT; CDR3aa: CSALAAITEAFF
j_gene: TRBJ2-5; abundance: .; v_gene: TRBV6-5; d_gene: TRBD1; len: 14; CDR3nt: TGTGCCACCGGGTCGGACAGGGAGTCAGAGACCCAGTACTTC; CDR3aa: CATGSDRESETQYF
j_gene: TRBJ1-2; abundance: .; v_gene: TRBV20-1; d_gene: .; len: 13; CDR3nt: TGCACGACGTCCACAGGGTTAGGCTCCGGCTACACCTTC; CDR3aa: CTTSTGLGSGYTF
j_gene: TRBJ2-3; abundance: .; v_gene: TRBV12-3/TRBV12-4; d_gene: .; len: 15; CDR3nt: TGTGCCAGCAGTCCGGGGCCTACTAGCACAGATACGCAGTATTTT; CDR3aa: CASSPGPTSTDTQYF
j_gene: TRBJ2-3; abundance: .; v_gene: TRBV20-1; d_gene: .; len: 15; CDR3nt: TGCAGTGCACTAAGGGGGAGCGGTCTTCAAGATACGCAGTATTTT; CDR3aa: CSALRGSGLQDTQYF
j_gene: TRBJ1-4; abundance: .; v_gene: TRBV30; d_gene: .; len: 14; CDR3nt: TGTGCCTGGAGTGTACTCGGGGGATGGGAAAAACTGTTTTTT; CDR3aa: CAWSVLGGWEKLFF
j_gene: TRBJ1-2; abundance: .; v_gene: TRBV3-1; d_gene: TRBD1; len: 12; CDR3nt: TGTGCCAGCAGCCAAGATGGGACAGACTACACCTTC; CDR3aa: CASSQDGTDYTF
j_gene: TRBJ1-1; abundance: .; v_gene: TRBV30; d_gene: TRBD1; len: 13; CDR3nt: TGTGCCTGGAGTGTACAGGACAGGGGGCGCAATTTCTTT; CDR3aa: CAWSVQDRGRNFF
j_gene: TRBJ2-2; abundance: .; v_gene: TRBV3-1; d_gene: TRBD2; len: 16; CDR3nt: TGTGCCAGCAGCCAAGAGAGGACTAGTAGGACCGGGGAGCTGTTTTTT; CDR3aa: CASSQERTSRTGELFF
j_gene: TRBJ2-5; abundance: .; v_gene: TRBV30; d_gene: .; len: 12; CDR3nt: TGTGCCTGGACGGGGTCAGGAGAGACCCAGTACTTC; CDR3aa: CAWTGSGETQYF
j_gene: TRBJ2-7; abundance: .; v_gene: TRBV2; d_gene: .; len: 11; CDR3nt: TGTGCCAGCAGTGTTGACAGCAGGCAGTACTTC; CDR3aa: CASSVDSRQYF
j_gene: TRBJ1-1; abundance: .; v_gene: TRBV3-1; d_gene: .; len: 13; CDR3nt: TGTGCCAGCAGCCCCACAGGGATTCCTGAAGCTTTCTTT; CDR3aa: CASSPTGIPEAFF
j_gene: TRBJ2-5; abundance: .; v_gene: TRBV18; d_gene: .; len: 15; CDR3nt: TGTGCCAGCTCACGTCAGGGGCAGGGAGGAGAGACCCAGTACTTC; CDR3aa: CASSRQGQGGETQYF
j_gene: TRBJ2-5; abundance: once; v_gene: TRBV20-1; d_gene: .; len: 16; CDR3nt: TGCAGTGCCAGGCCCCGAGGGCCAAGGACGATGGAGACCCAGTACTTC; CDR3aa: CSARPRGPRTMETQYF
j_gene: TRBJ2-4; abundance: .; v_gene: TRBV30; d_gene: .; len: 12; CDR3nt: TGTGCCTGGAGTGTATTGACGGACATTCAGTACTTC; CDR3aa: CAWSVLTDIQYF
j_gene: TRBJ1-5; abundance: .; v_gene: TRBV6-6; d_gene: .; len: 12; CDR3nt: TGTGCCAGCAGTTATACTAATCAGCCCCAGCATTTT; CDR3aa: CASSYTNQPQHF
j_gene: TRBJ1-2; abundance: .; v_gene: TRBV19; d_gene: .; len: 14; CDR3nt: TGTGCCAGTAGTACGGGGGGGGAGTCATATGGCTACACCTTC; CDR3aa: CASSTGGESYGYTF
j_gene: TRBJ2-3; abundance: .; v_gene: TRBV6-5; d_gene: TRBD2; len: 13; CDR3nt: TGTGCCAGCAGCCGCGGGGGGTCAGATACGCAGTATTTT; CDR3aa: CASSRGGSDTQYF
j_gene: TRBJ2-3; abundance: .; v_gene: TRBV7-8; d_gene: TRBD2; len: 17; CDR3nt: TGTGCCAGCACCCGCGGCTATGGACTAGCGGGAGGAGATACGCAGTATTTT; CDR3aa: CASTRGYGLAGGDTQYF
j_gene: TRBJ1-1; abundance: .; v_gene: TRBV20-1; d_gene: .; len: 14; CDR3nt: TGCAGTGCTGCCGCGGTGGCAGGGAACACTGAAGCTTTCTTT; CDR3aa: CSAAAVAGNTEAFF
j_gene: TRBJ1-6; abundance: .; v_gene: TRBV13; d_gene: TRBD1; len: 14; CDR3nt: TGTGCCAGCACCCTACAGGGGGATGCTTCACCCCTCCACTTT; CDR3aa: CASTLQGDASPLHF
j_gene: TRBJ2-3; abundance: once; v_gene: TRBV5-6; d_gene: .; len: 17; CDR3nt: TGTGCCAGCAGCACCTATAGTCCAGGGATTGGCCCAGATACGCAGTATTTT; CDR3aa: CASSTYSPGIGPDTQYF
j_gene: TRBJ2-1; abundance: .; v_gene: TRBV28; d_gene: .; len: 17; CDR3nt: TGTGCCAGCAGTCCCCCGATTCCTCCGGCGGGATACAATGAGCAGTTCTTC; CDR3aa: CASSPPIPPAGYNEQFF
j_gene: TRBJ2-3; abundance: once; v_gene: TRBV9; d_gene: .; len: 14; CDR3nt: TGTGCCAGCAGCGTAGGGGGCAAAACAGATACGCAGTATTTT; CDR3aa: CASSVGGKTDTQYF
j_gene: TRBJ2-7; abundance: .; v_gene: TRBV30; d_gene: .; len: 12; CDR3nt: TGTGCCTGGAGTGTATATAGGGCCGAGCAGTACTTC; CDR3aa: CAWSVYRAEQYF
j_gene: TRBJ1-2; abundance: .; v_gene: TRBV20-1; d_gene: TRBD1; len: 15; CDR3nt: TGCAGTGCTAGAGATAACCAGGGGGCGATTTATGGCTACACCTTC; CDR3aa: CSARDNQGAIYGYTF
j_gene: TRBJ2-1; abundance: once; v_gene: TRBV30; d_gene: .; len: 13; CDR3nt: TGTGCCGGGCTGGGCGGCCCTTACAATGAGCAGTCCTTC; CDR3aa: CAGLGGPYNEQSF
j_gene: TRBJ2-5; abundance: .; v_gene: TRBV3-1; d_gene: .; len: 18; CDR3nt: TGTGCCAGCAGCCAAGGCCTTACTGTGCAGGCCGCTGAGGAGACCCAGTACTTC; CDR3aa: CASSQGLTVQAAEETQYF
j_gene: TRBJ2-3; abundance: .; v_gene: TRBV12-3/TRBV12-4; d_gene: .; len: 15; CDR3nt: TGTGCCAGCACCATGGGGCGGGGCGGCACAGATACGCAGTATTTT; CDR3aa: CASTMGRGGTDTQYF
j_gene: TRBJ2-6; abundance: .; v_gene: TRBV5-1; d_gene: TRBD1; len: 15; CDR3nt: TGCGCCAGCAGACCGACAGGGTCTGGGGCCAACGTCCTGACTTTC; CDR3aa: CASRPTGSGANVLTF
j_gene: TRBJ1-2; abundance: .; v_gene: TRBV29-1; d_gene: .; len: 13; CDR3nt: TGCAGCGTGCTACATGGGGTTGACTATGGCTACACCTTC; CDR3aa: CSVLHGVDYGYTF
j_gene: TRBJ1-2; abundance: .; v_gene: TRBV7-9; d_gene: TRBD1; len: 15; CDR3nt: TGTGCCAGCAGCTTACGCGACAGGGGACTTCATGGCTACACCTTC; CDR3aa: CASSLRDRGLHGYTF
j_gene: TRBJ1-4; abundance: .; v_gene: TRBV20-1; d_gene: .; len: 13; CDR3nt: TGCAGTGCTCCCCCTCGGGTAGGGGAAAAACTGTTTTTT; CDR3aa: CSAPPRVGEKLFF
j_gene: TRBJ2-7; abundance: .; v_gene: TRBV6-5; d_gene: TRBD1; len: 15; CDR3nt: TGTGCCAGCAGGCAACCGGGACAGGGGGTCTACGAGCAGTACTTC; CDR3aa: CASRQPGQGVYEQYF
j_gene: TRBJ2-3; abundance: .; v_gene: TRBV30; d_gene: .; len: 14; CDR3nt: TGTGCCTCCCAGACCCGGCTTGGGCGAGATACGCAGTATTTT; CDR3aa: CASQTRLGRDTQYF
j_gene: TRBJ2-1; abundance: .; v_gene: TRBV29-1; d_gene: .; len: 14; CDR3nt: TGCAGCACGGTGGTCGGATTACAACACAATGAGCAGTTCTTC; CDR3aa: CSTVVGLQHNEQFF
j_gene: TRBJ2-2; abundance: .; v_gene: TRBV9; d_gene: .; len: 15; CDR3nt: TGTGCCAGCAGCGTAGGCCAGGGGGGGACCGGGGAGCTGTTTTTT; CDR3aa: CASSVGQGGTGELFF
j_gene: TRBJ2-2; abundance: once; v_gene: TRBV20-1; d_gene: TRBD2; len: 15; CDR3nt: TGCAGTGCTCATCCTGGACTAGCGTGGTCCGGGGAGCTGTTTTTT; CDR3aa: CSAHPGLAWSGELFF
j_gene: TRBJ2-5; abundance: .; v_gene: TRBV29-1; d_gene: .; len: 12; CDR3nt: TGCAGCGTTGAAACCAGGAGAGAGACCCAGTACTTC; CDR3aa: CSVETRRETQYF
j_gene: TRBJ1-2; abundance: .; v_gene: TRBV5-1; d_gene: .; len: 13; CDR3nt: TGCGCCAGCAGCTTGGAGGCTAACTATGGCTACACCTTC; CDR3aa: CASSLEANYGYTF
j_gene: TRBJ1-2; abundance: .; v_gene: TRBV12-3/TRBV12-4; d_gene: .; len: 15; CDR3nt: TGTGCCAGCAGTTGGGCCGTAGGGGGAGGCTATGGCTACACCTTC; CDR3aa: CASSWAVGGGYGYTF
j_gene: TRBJ2-3; abundance: .; v_gene: TRBV12-3/TRBV12-4; d_gene: .; len: 14; CDR3nt: TGTGCCAGCACCCTGGGGAGCAGCACAGATACGCAGTATTTT; CDR3aa: CASTLGSSTDTQYF
j_gene: TRBJ2-1; abundance: .; v_gene: TRBV12-3/TRBV12-4; d_gene: TRBD1; len: 16; CDR3nt: TGTGCCAGCAGACGTACAGGGGAAGGTTTGAATAATGAGCAGTTCTTC; CDR3aa: CASRRTGEGLNNEQFF
j_gene: TRBJ1-2; abundance: .; v_gene: TRBV9; d_gene: .; len: 11; CDR3nt: TGTGCCAGCAGCAGGCCAATGGGCTACACCTTC; CDR3aa: CASSRPMGYTF
j_gene: TRBJ2-1; abundance: .; v_gene: TRBV9; d_gene: .; len: 14; CDR3nt: TGTGCCAGCAGCGTAGCGGGGACCTACAATGAGCAGTTCTTC; CDR3aa: CASSVAGTYNEQFF